The TCR beta chain under discussion was sequenced for a study of blood T cell repertoires in COVID-19. Study details: Acute and convalescent COVID-19 specimens originated in the United States, Italy and Spain.

The authors' processing: Cell counts per sample came from amplifying reference gene primers. The protocol was immunoSEQ multiplex PCR, while the TCRdb copy is restricted to in-frame clones and leaves out a portion. V and J calls and clone size are as listed in that table; D and trimming were resolved from the DNA. The sample includes about 68,000 clones, 75% to 90% seen only once; the top ten take roughly 8%. The receptor comes from a man aged 30-40 years with acute or convalescent COVID-19. Material: peripheral blood.

The CDR3 is CASRNGDEQYF. The DNA for the CDR3 is TGTGCCAGCAGAAACGGGGACGAGCAGTACTTC. The chain recombines TRBV28 with TRBJ2-7; possible D gene TRBD2, 5 bases. Trimming took off 6 bases at V and 5 bases at J, with 8 bases between the two ends. From germline, CDR1 is MDHEN and CDR2 SYDVKM. This CDR3 region has 11 residues.